This TCR beta chain was found in a study of vaccination effects on CD4 cells after COVID-19. Study-wide results and caveats: Recruitment yielded few convalescent patients, and the study had no early post-infection timepoints.

Comments on this clone: Its antigen remains unidentified.

This CDR3 is built from 16 residues. The germline gives CDR1 MNHNS, CDR2 SASEGT. Trimming removed 3 bases at V and 1 base at J, with 16 bases between. Ahead of sequencing, the ViraFEST assay grew antigen-specific CD4+ T cells using viral peptide pools. An approximately nine-day culture period preceded the isolation of CD4+ T cells. Two doses of BNT162b2 or mRNA-1273 vaccine were administered to participants. The researchers cultured around 2 million PBMC per well with approximately 10 IU/ml IL-2 and 8 to 10 ug/ml peptides. Here immunoSEQ multiplex PCR was the method, and the copy in TCRdb shows in-frame clones only, minus some. This table holds 20,000 to 30,000 clones, approximately 79% found once.

The receptor was derived from a human donor who received a COVID-19 vaccine. Some clones in this sample may be carry-over from other donors' samples. Sequenced here: CD4+ T cells from PBMCs cultured with SARS-CoV-2 spike peptides, sampled after COVID-19 vaccination. The chain joins TRBV6-1 to TRBJ2-7; possible D gene TRBD1, 6 bases. The CDR3 sequence is CASSDTGTLASYEQYV. The CDR3 coding sequence is TGTGCCAGCAGTGATACCGGGACACTGGCTTCCTACGAGCAGTACGTC.